This T cell receptor (beta chain) was sequenced for a study of blood T cell repertoires in COVID-19. Background on the study: Both acute and convalescent COVID-19 samples were obtained from the United States, Italy and Spain. Sources were T cells, B-cell-depleted T cells, or PBMCs; the material itself was cDNA or gDNA.

As processed by the authors: From reference gene primer amplification, estimates of nucleated cell counts were derived. Here immunoSEQ multiplex PCR was the method, and the copy in TCRdb shows in-frame clones only, minus some. V, J and clone size are those of that table, while D and trimming were read from the DNA. The sample comprises 230,000 or so clones, 70% to 85% of which are singletons, and 1.4% rests with the top ten. CDR3 length equals 13 residues. With 3 bases removed from V and 6 bases from J, the gap between germline ends came to 10 bases. Looked up from germline, CDR1 is MDHEN and CDR2 is SYDVKM.

V usage is TRBV28 and J usage is TRBJ2-3; tentative D call: TRBD2 (6 bases). The sequence derives from a woman aged 40 to 49 who had recovered from COVID-19. Sequencing used peripheral blood. The CDR3 coding sequence is TGTGCCAGCAGTTTTTCGGGGGATGATACGCAGTATTTT. Protein sequence: CASSFSGDDTQYF.